This T cell receptor beta chain comes out of a study of cytomegalovirus exposure and HLA in healthy donors. General observations from the study: Per a prior analysis, the majority of TCR beta V segments were productive roughly 90% or roughly 30% of the time. For TCR beta chains, V- and J-gene trimming was later linked to a missense DCLRE1C variant.

60 Vbeta and 13 Jbeta primers were used in PCR. Here immunoSEQ multiplex PCR was the method, and the copy in TCRdb shows in-frame clones only, minus some. Of around 130,000 clones detected, around 70% appear once; the ten largest clones hold around 3.2%. The germline gives CDR1 MNHNY, CDR2 SVGAGI (reference sequence). V lost 4 bases, J lost 0 bases, and 7 bases lay in between. The CDR3 is 14 amino acids. Details on this clone: Its antigen remains unknown.

The sample comprised PBMCs. The rearrangement uses TRBV6-6 and TRBJ1-5; no reliable D call. The TCR comes from a man under 40 in good health and CMV-seronegative. This CDR3 reads CASSSHRSNQPQHF. The CDR3 DNA follows: TGTGCCAGCAGTTCACACCGTAGCAATCAGCCCCAGCATTTT.